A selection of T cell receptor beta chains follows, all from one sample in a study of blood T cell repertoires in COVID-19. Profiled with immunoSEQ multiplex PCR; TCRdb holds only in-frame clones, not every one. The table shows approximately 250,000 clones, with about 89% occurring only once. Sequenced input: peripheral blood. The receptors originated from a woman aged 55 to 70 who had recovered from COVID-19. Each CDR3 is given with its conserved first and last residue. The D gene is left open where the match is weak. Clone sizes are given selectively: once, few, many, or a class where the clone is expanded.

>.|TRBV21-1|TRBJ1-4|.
CASSKRPRGLRHNEKLFF
TGTGCCAGCAGCAAGAGACCGAGGGGGTTACGACATAATGAAAAACTGTTTTTT
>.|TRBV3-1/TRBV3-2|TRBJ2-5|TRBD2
CASSSKPPGLAWVGETQYF
TGTGCCAGCAGCTCAAAGCCCCCGGGACTAGCGTGGGTGGGGGAGACCCAGTACTTC
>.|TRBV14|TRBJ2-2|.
CASSKGATGELFF
TGTGCCAGCAGCAAAGGAGCGACCGGGGAGCTGTTTTTT
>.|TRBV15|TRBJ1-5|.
CATSRGGTRQPQHF
TGTGCCACCAGCAGAGGGGGGACAAGGCAGCCCCAGCATTTT
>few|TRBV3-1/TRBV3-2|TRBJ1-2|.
CASSQTGSGYTF
TGTGCCAGCAGCCAGACAGGATCCGGCTACACCTTC
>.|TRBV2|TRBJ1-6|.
CASSNSRDRGVPLHF
TGTGCCAGCAGCAACTCCCGGGACCGGGGGGTTCCCCTCCACTTT
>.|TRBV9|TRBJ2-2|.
CASSVRGTEGGELFF
TGTGCCAGCAGCGTTCGCGGGACGGAGGGAGGGGAGCTGTTTTTT
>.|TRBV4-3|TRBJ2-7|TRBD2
CASSQDLAGGPILEQYF
TGCGCCAGCAGCCAAGATCTCGCGGGGGGTCCAATACTCGAGCAGTACTTC
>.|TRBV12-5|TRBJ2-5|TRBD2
CASGLMTSGGGETQYF
TGTGCTAGTGGTTTGATGACTAGCGGGGGGGGAGAGACCCAGTACTTC
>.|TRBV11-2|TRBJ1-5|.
CASSLAGRNQPQHF
TGTGCCAGCAGCTTAGCAGGCCGCAATCAGCCCCAGCATTTT
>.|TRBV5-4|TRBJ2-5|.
CASSSRDIQETQYF
TGTGCCAGCAGCTCCCGGGACATCCAAGAGACCCAGTACTTC
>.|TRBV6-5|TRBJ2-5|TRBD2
CASSYPTTSGGQTQYF
TGTGCCAGCAGTTACCCAACGACTAGCGGGGGACAGACCCAGTACTTC
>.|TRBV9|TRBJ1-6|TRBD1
CASSAPPGQGNSPLHF
TGTGCCAGCAGCGCGCCTCCGGGACAGGGAAATTCACCCCTCCACTTT
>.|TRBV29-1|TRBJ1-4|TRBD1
CSVVGNRGSEEKLFF
TGCAGCGTTGTGGGGAACAGGGGAAGTGAGGAAAAACTGTTTTTT
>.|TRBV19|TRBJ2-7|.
CASSIQETPTYEQYF
TGTGCCAGTAGTATACAGGAAACCCCAACCTACGAGCAGTACTTC
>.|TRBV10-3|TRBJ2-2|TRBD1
CAISGQGGAGELFF
TGTGCCATCAGCGGACAGGGGGGTGCCGGGGAGCTGTTTTTT
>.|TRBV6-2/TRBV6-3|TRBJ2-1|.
CASSQKAVGQFF
TGTGCCAGCAGTCAGAAGGCGGTGGGGCAGTTCTTC
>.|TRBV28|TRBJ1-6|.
CASSLSGVALHF
TGTGCCAGCAGTTTATCAGGGGTGGCCCTCCACTTT
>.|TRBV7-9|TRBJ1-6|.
CASSLAWGRVDSPLHF
TGTGCCAGCAGCTTAGCATGGGGCAGGGTGGATTCACCCCTCCACTTT
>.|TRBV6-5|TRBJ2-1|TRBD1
CASKRQGFYNEQFF
TGTGCCAGCAAAAGACAGGGGTTCTACAATGAGCAGTTCTTC
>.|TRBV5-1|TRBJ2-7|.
CASSLVPGVEQYF
TGCGCCAGCAGCTTGGTTCCCGGGGTTGAGCAGTACTTC
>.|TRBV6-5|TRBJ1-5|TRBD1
CASSRSMGQVAHF
TGTGCCAGCAGTAGATCCATGGGACAGGTCGCGCATTTT
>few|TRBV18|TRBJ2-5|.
CASSPEQGVTQYF
TGTGCCAGCTCACCTGAGCAGGGCGTGACCCAGTACTTC
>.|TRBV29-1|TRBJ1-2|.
CSVEEGGTRGVHGYTF
TGCAGCGTTGAGGAGGGGGGGACAAGGGGAGTTCATGGCTACACCTTC
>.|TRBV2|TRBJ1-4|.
CASDFRGWEDEKLFF
TGTGCCAGCGACTTTCGGGGGTGGGAGGATGAAAAACTGTTTTTT
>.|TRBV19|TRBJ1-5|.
CASSMARVGNQPQHF
TGTGCCAGTAGTATGGCCAGGGTAGGCAATCAGCCCCAGCATTTT
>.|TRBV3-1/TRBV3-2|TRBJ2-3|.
CASSQEPSSDTQYF
TGTGCCAGCAGCCAAGAGCCTAGCTCAGATACGCAGTATTTT
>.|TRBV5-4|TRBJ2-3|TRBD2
CASSLAGSRGGESTQYF
TGTGCCAGCAGCTTAGCGGGCTCGCGGGGGGGGGAGAGCACGCAGTATTTT
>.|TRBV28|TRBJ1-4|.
CASSYPRGPTNEKLFF
TGTGCCAGCAGTTACCCTCGGGGTCCAACTAATGAAAAACTGTTTTTT
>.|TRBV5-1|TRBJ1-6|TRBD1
CASSGDRASSYNSPLHF
TGCGCCAGCAGCGGGGACAGGGCCAGCTCCTATAATTCACCCCTCCACTTT
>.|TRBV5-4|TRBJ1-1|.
CASSLIGRDGEAFF
TGTGCCAGCAGCTTGATAGGGCGGGATGGTGAAGCTTTCTTT
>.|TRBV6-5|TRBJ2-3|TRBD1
CASNRQGADTQYF
TGTGCCAGCAATAGACAGGGTGCAGATACGCAGTATTTT
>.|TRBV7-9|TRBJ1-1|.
CASSSDRGFEAFF
TGTGCCAGCAGCTCAGACCGGGGATTTGAAGCTTTCTTT
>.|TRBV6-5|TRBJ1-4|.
CASNRQAAEKLFF
TGTGCCAGCAACCGACAGGCCGCTGAAAAACTGTTTTTT
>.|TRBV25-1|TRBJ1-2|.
CASSEFRGEYGGYTF
TGTGCCAGCAGTGAATTCCGGGGGGAGTATGGTGGCTACACCTTC
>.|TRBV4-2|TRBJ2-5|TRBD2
CASSHGRGGSSLEETQYF
TGTGCCAGCAGCCATGGGCGGGGGGGCTCGAGTTTAGAGGAGACCCAGTACTTC
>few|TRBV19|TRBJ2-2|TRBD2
CASRASGAATGELFF
TGTGCCAGTAGGGCTAGCGGGGCGGCCACCGGGGAGCTGTTTTTT
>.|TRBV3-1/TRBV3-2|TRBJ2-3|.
CASAKGPDTQYF
TGTGCCAGCGCAAAGGGGCCAGATACGCAGTATTTT
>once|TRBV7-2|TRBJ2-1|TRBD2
CASSSSTGGAYNEQFF
TGTGCCAGCAGCTCCTCAACCGGGGGGGCCTACAATGAGCAGTTCTTC
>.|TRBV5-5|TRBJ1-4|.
CASSLLSGAGEKLFF
TGTGCCAGCAGCTTGCTATCCGGAGCCGGAGAAAAACTGTTTTTT
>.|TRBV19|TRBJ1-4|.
CATSDRGTNEKLFF
TGTGCCACCTCAGACCGGGGGACTAATGAAAAACTGTTTTTT
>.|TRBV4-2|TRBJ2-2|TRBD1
CASSQMGQGITGELFF
TGTGCCAGCAGCCAAATGGGACAGGGAATAACCGGGGAGCTGTTTTTT
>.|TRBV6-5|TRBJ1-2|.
CASGLDIGPYGYTF
TGTGCCAGCGGATTGGACATAGGGCCCTATGGCTACACCTTC
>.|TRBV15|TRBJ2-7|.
CATSPPRRGLADTYEQYF
TGTGCCACCAGCCCCCCCCGGCGGGGGCTAGCGGATACCTACGAGCAGTACTTC
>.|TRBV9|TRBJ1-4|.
CASSGRTGATNEKLFF
TGTGCCAGCAGCGGGAGGACGGGTGCAACTAATGAAAAACTGTTTTTT
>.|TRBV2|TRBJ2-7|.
CASSDGGPAYEQYF
TGTGCCAGCAGTGACGGGGGGCCAGCCTACGAGCAGTACTTC
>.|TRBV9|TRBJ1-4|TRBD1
CASSLGQGSTNEKLFF
TGTGCCAGCAGCCTTGGACAGGGGTCAACTAATGAAAAACTGTTTTTT
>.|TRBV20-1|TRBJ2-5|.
CSASAGLKETQYF
TGCAGTGCTAGTGCCGGACTAAAAGAGACCCAGTACTTC
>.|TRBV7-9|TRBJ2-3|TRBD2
CANRLATDTQYF
TGTGCCAACCGACTAGCGACAGATACGCAGTATTTT
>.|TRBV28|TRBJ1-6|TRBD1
CASGSATGDNSPLHF
TGTGCCAGCGGGTCGGCGACAGGGGACAATTCACCCCTCCACTTT
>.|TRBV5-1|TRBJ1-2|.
CASSRDLAQGGYTF
TGCGCCAGCTCCCGGGACTTAGCGCAAGGTGGCTACACCTTC
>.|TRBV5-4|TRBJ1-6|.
CASSLGGRGVESPLHF
TGTGCCAGCAGCTTGGGGGGCAGGGGAGTAGAATCACCCCTCCACTTT
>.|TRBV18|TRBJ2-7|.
CASSPSGSTNGEQYF
TGTGCCAGCTCACCCTCCGGGTCCACCAATGGGGAGCAGTACTTC
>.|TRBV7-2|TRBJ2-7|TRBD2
CASSSTSAGREQYF
TGTGCCAGCAGCTCGACTAGCGCGGGGAGGGAGCAGTACTTC
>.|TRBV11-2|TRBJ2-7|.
CAILLGGTYEQYF
TGTGCCATCTTGCTGGGGGGTACCTACGAGCAGTACTTC
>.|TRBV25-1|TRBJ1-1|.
CASTPGGGLLGTEAFF
TGTGCCAGCACTCCGGGGGGGGGACTTTTAGGGACTGAAGCTTTCTTT
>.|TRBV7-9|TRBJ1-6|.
CASSGPGNSPLHF
TGTGCCAGCAGCGGCCCGGGAAATTCACCCCTCCACTTT